In its sample, the clone carrying this TCR beta chain was seen once. The antigen is undetermined. This specimen comes from a study of vaccination effects on CD4 cells after COVID-19. The assay was immunoSEQ multiplex PCR, and TCRdb's table has in-frame clones only and misses some. The sample holds about 48,000 clones, under 85% seen once. Viral peptide pool expansion of antigen-specific CD4+ T cells preceded sequencing in the ViraFEST assay. Cultured cells yielded isolated CD4+ T cells after less than 11 days. Participants each got two BNT162b2 or mRNA-1273 vaccine doses. Absence of prior SARS-CoV-2 infection characterized the vaccine recipients, who showed negative nucleocapsid antibodies. Roughly 1.8 million PBMC per well received approximately 10 IU/ml IL-2 and around 9.8 ug/ml peptides in culture. V lost 0 bases and J 3 bases, leaving 6 bases between the germline ends. This CDR3 has 13 amino acids. CDR1 SGHRS and CDR2 YFSETQ come from the germline V gene.

Sequencing was performed on CD4+ T cells from PBMCs cultured with HCoV-OC43 spike peptides, taken after COVID-19 vaccination. Described subset: HCoV-OC43 spike overlapping peptide pool stimulation. The rearrangement joins TRBV5-1 to TRBJ1-1; perhaps TRBD1 as D (5 bases). This clonotype was sampled from a human donor who received a COVID-19 vaccine. The CDR3 region is CASSLGQYTEAFF. The CDR3 bases are TGCGCCAGCAGCTTGGGACAGTACACTGAAGCTTTCTTT.